The T cell receptor (beta chain) described here comes from a study of T cell responses to AZD1222 COVID-19 vaccine (dated by TCRdb to the early 2020s). Concerning the study at large: A total of 240 or so trial participants underwent TCR sequencing, of whom more than 200 had received two doses of AZD1222 and roughly 26 had received two doses of the MenACWY control vaccine. Enrollment into the trials was organized by age into subgroups of 18-55, 56-69 and 70-plus years, and those subgroups contained 148, 28 and 57 TCR-sequenced participants, respectively. The investigation overall reported the following: Because no samples from the day 14 peak response were available, repertoires could be characterized only after the peak T cell response. Participants were mostly white British, with more females than males. The authors suggested clonal diversity may have been underestimated. Reportedly, close to half of the unique spike-specific TCRs recognized epitopes lying outside the regions that are mutated in the B.1.351 and B.1.1.7 variants. A significant rise in spike-specific TCR breadth and depth was observed after two AZD1222 doses relative to day 0 and relative to MenACWY recipients. Conclusions about previously exposed vaccinees were limited because only five to seven AZD1222 recipients were SARS-CoV-2 seropositive at baseline. The 56-69-year group was small, and its depth increase did not reach significance, likely because of low power. The vaccine-associated CD4 TCRs covered the entire spike protein, and the dominant responses fell in regions 160-218 and 743-854.

The label giving this sample's time point can be read as: about 28 days (+/-7) after the second vaccine dose. According to the study, the label for this sample's treatment or condition signals: meningococcal conjugate vaccine given as trial control. The vaccinee samples were drawn from two UK trials, COV001 and COV002, one of which was a single-blind randomized controlled phase 2/3 trial testing AZD1222 (ChAdOx1 nCoV-19) in healthy adults. For TCRbeta chain sequencing, PBMC samples from trial participants were taken at day 0 and at day 28 after the second dose. The CDR3 regions of human TCRbeta chains were analyzed by immunosequencing. As for the original processing: TCRs in the repertoires were matched against a reference library of SARS-CoV-2-specific TCRs that had been generated with the MIRA antigen-specificity platform. Breadth meant the fraction of unique TCRs that were SARS-CoV-2-associated, whereas depth meant the fraction of total T cells that were SARS-CoV-2-associated. Each spike-specific TCR was assigned to its reactive spike region and to a CD4 or CD8 class using the MIRA data. Log10-transformed breadth and depth values were compared by one-way ANOVA with Sidak's multiple comparisons tests. Held by TCRdb, this immuneACCESS table contains in-frame sequences only and omits some clones. Under half of the omission traces to an unresolved V gene where checked; the cause of the rest is unknown. D and trimming come from the DNA, and the V and J calls and clone size come from that table. Counted in this sample were about 200,000 clones; less than 95% of them appeared once. In total, the top ten clones hold approximately 1.5% of the sample.

This clone was observed a single time. The specificity of this receptor is unknown. One base away there is no much larger clone; base qualities are not given. The CDR3 covers 14 residues, taking in both the cysteine and the phenylalanine. Only CDR3 DNA is held: 42 bases, read in frame from base 1. Trimming takes 3 bases off V and 4 bases off J; junction bases not matched to a gene: 2. CDR1 and CDR2, looked up from the germline V gene (reference sequence), are LGHDT and YNNKEL. The receptor's source is an adult who received the MenACWY meningococcal vaccine as a control. The sequence is built from TRBV3-1 (or the pseudogene TRBV3-2) and TRBJ2-1; 8 middle bases align to TRBD1. Sequenced here: peripheral blood, sampled 28 days after the second dose of the MenACWY control vaccine. CDR3 reads: CASSQDRAYNEQFF. The DNA sequence is TGTGCCAGCAGCCAGGACAGGGCATACAATGAGCAGTTCTTC.